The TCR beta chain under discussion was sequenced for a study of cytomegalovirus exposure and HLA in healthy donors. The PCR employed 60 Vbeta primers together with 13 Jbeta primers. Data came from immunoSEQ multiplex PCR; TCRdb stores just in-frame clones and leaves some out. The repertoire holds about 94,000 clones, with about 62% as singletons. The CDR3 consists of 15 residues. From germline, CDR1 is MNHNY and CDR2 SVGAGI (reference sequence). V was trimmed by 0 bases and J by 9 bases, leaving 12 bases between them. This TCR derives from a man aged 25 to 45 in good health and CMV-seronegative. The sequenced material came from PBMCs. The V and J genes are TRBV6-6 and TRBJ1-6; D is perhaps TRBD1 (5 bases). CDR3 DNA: TGTGCCAGCAGTTACTCGGGGAGGGACTCTTCACCCCTCCACTTT. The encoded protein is CASSYSGRDSSPLHF.